The rows below give T cell receptor beta chains drawn from one sample of a study of blood T cell repertoires in COVID-19. This table comes from immunoSEQ multiplex PCR, and its TCRdb copy is limited to in-frame clones, with some not included. The top ten clones hold 10% of a sample with some 400,000 clones, over 75% of them seen once. The sequencing input was peripheral blood. The origin of the receptors is a young woman with COVID-19, enrolled during active disease. The CDR3 runs from the conserved cysteine through the conserved F or W. A D gene is named only where the DNA matches it firmly. Expanded clones get a size class; other rows say once, few or many, or leave the size out.

>15|-|TRBV6-5|TRBJ1-4|-
TGTGCCAGCACCAAGAACCTAGGCAGTTACGAAAAACTGTTTTTT
CASTKNLGSYEKLFF
>18|-|TRBV11-2|TRBJ2-1|TRBD2
TGTGCCAGCAGCTTAGAATGGGCGGGAGAACGGTCCTACAATGAGCAGTTCTTC
CASSLEWAGERSYNEQFF
>13|-|TRBV5-1|TRBJ2-5|-
TGCGCCAGCAGCCTACTAGGGTCAGAGACCCAGTACTTC
CASSLLGSETQYF
>16|-|TRBV5-1|TRBJ2-7|-
TGCGCCAGCAGCTTGGGTCTTGATGTCTACCCGGACGAGCAGTACTTC
CASSLGLDVYPDEQYF
>14|-|TRBV7-3|TRBJ2-7|TRBD1
TGTGCCAGCAGCTCCGTGACAGGGAACTACGAGCAGTACTTC
CASSSVTGNYEQYF
>17|-|TRBV9|TRBJ2-1|TRBD2
TGTGCCAGCAGCGCCGGACTAGCGGGGAGCTCCTACAATGAGCAGTTCTTC
CASSAGLAGSSYNEQFF
>16|once|TRBV9|TRBJ2-6|TRBD1
TGTGCCAGCAGCGTGCCAGGGGGCACTGGGGCCAACGTCCTGACTTTC
CASSVPGGTGANVLTF
>13|-|TRBV27|TRBJ2-2|-
TGTGCCAGCAGTCGGGGACTCACCGGGGAGCTGTTTTTT
CASSRGLTGELFF
>17|-|TRBV9|TRBJ1-3|-
TGTGCCAGCAGCGTAGTGGGGAGTAGAACCACTGGAAACACCATATATTTT
CASSVVGSRTTGNTIYF
>16|-|TRBV7-3|TRBJ2-1|-
TGTGCCAGCAGCTTAATAGGCGGAAGCTCCTACAATGAGCAGTTCTTC
CASSLIGGSSYNEQFF
>12|-|TRBV28|TRBJ2-1|-
TGTGCCAGCAGTTGGCGGGACAATGAGCAGTTCTTC
CASSWRDNEQFF
>14|-|TRBV14|TRBJ2-1|-
TGTGCCAGCAGCTTAGTGGGACTTAACAATGAGCAGTTCTTC
CASSLVGLNNEQFF
>13|-|TRBV24-1|TRBJ1-2|-
TGTGCCACCAGTGACCCCCGACAAGCTGGCTACACCTTC
CATSDPRQAGYTF
>12|-|TRBV30|TRBJ2-7|-
TGTGCCTGGAGTGTACGGGCGGGCGAGCAGTACTTC
CAWSVRAGEQYF
>13|once|TRBV4-3|TRBJ2-7|-
TGCGCCAGCAGCCATCAAATTTCCTACGAGCAGTACTTC
CASSHQISYEQYF
>15|-|TRBV10-2|TRBJ2-3|-
TGCGCCAGCAGCCCAGGGGTTGCGGCCACAGATACGCAGTATTTT
CASSPGVAATDTQYF
>18|-|TRBV9|TRBJ1-3|TRBD1
TGTGCCAGCAGCGCCGACTTAGGGGACAGATTATCTGGAAACACCATATATTTT
CASSADLGDRLSGNTIYF
>16|-|TRBV3-1/TRBV3-2|TRBJ2-6|-
TGTGCCAGCAGCCAAGAGAGCCCCCGGGGGGCCAACGTCCTGACTTTC
CASSQESPRGANVLTF
>16|-|TRBV5-1|TRBJ1-1|-
TGCGCCAGCGCTGTAGAGGGGGGGGCCGGGAACACTGAAGCTTTCTTT
CASAVEGGAGNTEAFF
>16|-|TRBV7-8|TRBJ2-1|TRBD2
TGTGCCAGCAGCCCCCGGACTAGCGGGAGCTACAATGAGCAGTTCTTC
CASSPRTSGSYNEQFF
>11|-|TRBV5-1|TRBJ1-1|-
TGCGCCAGCAGCACCGGGGAGCGGGCTTTCTTT
CASSTGERAFF
>15|-|TRBV5-1|TRBJ1-2|-
TGCGCCAGCAGCACCTCCGGGGGGGCGAACTATGGCTACACCTTC
CASSTSGGANYGYTF
>13|-|TRBV19|TRBJ2-7|-
TGTGCCAGTAGTATAGGGCCGGGTGGAGTGCAGTACTTC
CASSIGPGGVQYF
>15|-|TRBV7-8|TRBJ1-5|-
TGTGCCAGCAGCCCAGACCCGGGTCTAGTTCAGCCCCAGCATTTT
CASSPDPGLVQPQHF
>15|once|TRBV5-6|TRBJ2-5|-
TGTGCCAGCAGCGGGACTGACGCAGGGGGAGAGACCCAGTACTTC
CASSGTDAGGETQYF
>14|-|TRBV5-5|TRBJ1-5|TRBD1
TGTGCCAGCAGCCCACAGGGGGGCGATCAGCCCCAGCATTTT
CASSPQGGDQPQHF
>15|-|TRBV6-6|TRBJ2-4|TRBD2
TGTGCCAGCGGGACGTTTGTGGCGGGAGAAAACATTCAGTACTTC
CASGTFVAGENIQYF
>13|-|TRBV29-1|TRBJ1-2|-
TGCAGCGTTACCGTTGACAGGAACTATGGCTACACCTTC
CSVTVDRNYGYTF
>14|few|TRBV7-3|TRBJ2-2|-
TGTGCCAGCAGCCTAGGTACCGGCACCGGGGAGCTGTTTTTT
CASSLGTGTGELFF
>15|-|TRBV5-1|TRBJ2-3|TRBD2
TGCGCCAGCAGCGGGGGGACTAGCGGTAGAGATACGCAGTATTTT
CASSGGTSGRDTQYF
>15|-|TRBV6-5|TRBJ2-2|-
TGTGCCAGCAGTTACGGGGGCGGAGGCACCGGGGAGCTGTTTTTT
CASSYGGGGTGELFF
>12|-|TRBV30|TRBJ2-7|TRBD1
TGTGCCGCCGGACAGGGGTTTGACGAGCAGTACTTC
CAAGQGFDEQYF
>13|-|TRBV27|TRBJ2-1|-
TGTGCCAGCAGTTTATCGCTATACAATGAGCAGTTCTTC
CASSLSLYNEQFF
>12|-|TRBV30|TRBJ1-1|-
TGTGCCCAACAGGAGATTTACACTGAAGCTTTCTTT
CAQQEIYTEAFF
>13|-|TRBV6-5|TRBJ1-1|TRBD1
TGTGCCAGCAGACAGGGGAGAGGGACTGAAGCTTTCTTT
CASRQGRGTEAFF
>16|-|TRBV11-2|TRBJ2-2|TRBD1
TGTGCCAGCAGCTTAGTCGGGGGACAGGGGACCGGGGAGCTGTTTTTT
CASSLVGGQGTGELFF